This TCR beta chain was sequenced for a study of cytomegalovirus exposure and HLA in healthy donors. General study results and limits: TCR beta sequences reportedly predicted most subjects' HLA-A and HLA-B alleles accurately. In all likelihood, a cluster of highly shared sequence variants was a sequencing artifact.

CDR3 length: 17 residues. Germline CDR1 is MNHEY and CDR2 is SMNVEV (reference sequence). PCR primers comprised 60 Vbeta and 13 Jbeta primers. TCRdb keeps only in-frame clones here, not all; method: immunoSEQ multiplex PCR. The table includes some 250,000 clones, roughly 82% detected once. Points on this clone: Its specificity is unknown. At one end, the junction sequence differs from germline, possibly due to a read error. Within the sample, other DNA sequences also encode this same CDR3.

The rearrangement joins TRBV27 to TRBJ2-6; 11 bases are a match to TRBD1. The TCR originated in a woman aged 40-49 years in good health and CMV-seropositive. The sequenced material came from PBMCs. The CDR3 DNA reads TGTGCCAGCAGTTTAGGGACAGGGGGTGCTGGGGCCAACGTACTGACTTTC. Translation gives CASSLGTGGAGANVLTF.